This TCR beta chain was captured by sequencing in a study of PD-L1 blockade in urothelial cancer. Study at large: The study recovered a median of around 130,000 T cells per blood sample.

Sequenced by immunoSEQ multiplex PCR; TCRdb stores in-frame clones only, minus some. The sample yields tens of thousands of clones, roughly 82% seen once. Anywhere from 1 to 8 samples came from each patient, spanning pretreatment and on-treatment. This sample comprised PBMCs, obtained around atezolizumab (anti-PD-L1) treatment. This TCR was sampled from a man in his 70s with urothelial cancer.

CDR3 DNA: TGTGCCAGCAGCTTAGATGGAGGGGAAAATGAGCAGTTCTTC. This sequence encodes CASSLDGGENEQFF. This chain links TRBV7-9 with TRBJ2-1, with D possibly matching TRBD2 (6 bases). CDR1 SEHNR and CDR2 FQNEAQ come from the germline V gene (reference sequence). The V end was cut by 1 base, the J end by 7 bases, with 11 bases between. The length of the CDR3 is 14 residues.